The clone carrying this T cell receptor beta chain was counted many times. This specimen comes from a study of low-dose radiotherapy and immunotherapy resistance in tumors. Background on the study: Cohort 2's total reached 13 Gy over 26 weeks, at 1 Gy per fraction every two weeks. Each patient took aspirin at a dose of 300 mg by mouth once daily over the course of four cycles, with dosing beginning on cycle 1 day 1.

Trimming took 3 bases from V and 3 from J, leaving 8 bases between them. The CDR3 extends over 13 amino acids. Per germline, CDR1 SGHTA and CDR2 FQGTGA. As for time point: after trial treatment. Treatment: LDRT plus nivolumab, ipilimumab, low-dose cyclophosphamide and aspirin (RACIN trial). Alpha and beta chains were covered, as first-strand cDNA relied on TRAV- and TRBV-specific primers. A constant-region primer paired with the V-primer adapter amplified TCRs over around 18 PCR cycles. With in vitro transcription, the isolated mRNA was amplified. TCRdb itself ran the reads through MiXCR, one entry per CDR3 protein. The table lists tens of thousands of distinct CDR3 sequences, under 55% of them singletons.

The sequencing here drew on PBMCs, taken after low-dose radiotherapy plus immunotherapy. V usage is TRBV7-3 and J usage is TRBJ2-5; no reliable D call. The sequence was collected from a male donor with gallbladder cancer. As DNA, the CDR3 is TGTGCCAGCAGCTTTAGGGAAAAAGAGACCCAGTACTTC. It is translated as CASSFREKETQYF.